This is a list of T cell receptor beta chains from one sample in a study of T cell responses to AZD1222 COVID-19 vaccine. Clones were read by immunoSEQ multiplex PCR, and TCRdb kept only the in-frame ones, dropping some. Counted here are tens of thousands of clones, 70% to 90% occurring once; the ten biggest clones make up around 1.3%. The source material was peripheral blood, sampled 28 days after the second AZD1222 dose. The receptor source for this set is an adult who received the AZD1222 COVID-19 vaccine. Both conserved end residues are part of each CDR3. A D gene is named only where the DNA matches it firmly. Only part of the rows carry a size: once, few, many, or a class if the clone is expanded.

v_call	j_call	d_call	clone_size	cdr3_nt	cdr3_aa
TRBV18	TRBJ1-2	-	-	TGTGCCAGCTCACCGGATGAGGCGAACTATGGCTACACCTTC	CASSPDEANYGYTF
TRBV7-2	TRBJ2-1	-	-	TGTGCCAGCAGATTAGCTCTGGGAGCCTACAATGAGCAGTTCTTC	CASRLALGAYNEQFF
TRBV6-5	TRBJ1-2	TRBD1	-	TGTGCCAGCAGCCCCACAGGGGCGAACTATGGCTACACCTTC	CASSPTGANYGYTF
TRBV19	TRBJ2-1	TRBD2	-	TGTGCCAGTAGTATGAGGACTAGCGGGAGGGTTGAGCAGTTCTTC	CASSMRTSGRVEQFF
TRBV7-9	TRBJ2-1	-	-	TGTGCCAGCAGCCTCGGGACTGCCTACAATGAGCAGTTCTTC	CASSLGTAYNEQFF
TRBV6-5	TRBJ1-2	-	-	TGTGCCAGCAGTTACCAGGGAAGCTACACCTTC	CASSYQGSYTF
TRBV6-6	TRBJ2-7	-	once	TGTGCCAGCAGTTACTCCGACGGGAGCTCCTACGAGCAGTACTTC	CASSYSDGSSYEQYF
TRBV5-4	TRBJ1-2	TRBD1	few	TGTGCCAGCAGCTTGGGAGGGACAGTTGCCGATGGCTACACCTTC	CASSLGGTVADGYTF
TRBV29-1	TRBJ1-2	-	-	TGCAGCGTTGTCGCAGACCAGGAGGACTATGGCTACACCTTC	CSVVADQEDYGYTF
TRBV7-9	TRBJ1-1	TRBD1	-	TGTGCCAGCAGCTTGCAGGGGGTTGAGAACACTGAAGCTTTCTTT	CASSLQGVENTEAFF
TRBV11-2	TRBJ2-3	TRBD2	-	TGTGCCAGCAGCTTAGATCTGTCCTTGAGCGGGAGGGTGGGGGTGCAGTATTTT	CASSLDLSLSGRVGVQYF
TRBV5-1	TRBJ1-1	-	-	TGCGCCAGCAGCTTCGACGTCGTAAGGAAGAACACTGAAGCTTTCTTT	CASSFDVVRKNTEAFF
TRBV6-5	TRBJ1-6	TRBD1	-	TGTGCCAGCAGGCCGGACAGGGGAAATAATTCACCCCTCCACTTT	CASRPDRGNNSPLHF
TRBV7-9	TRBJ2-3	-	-	TGTGCCAGCAGCTTATCGACGGCGGACACGCAGTATTTT	CASSLSTADTQYF
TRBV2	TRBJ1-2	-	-	TGTGCCAGCAGTGCCCACCGGAGGACAGTTAACTATGGCTACACCTTC	CASSAHRRTVNYGYTF
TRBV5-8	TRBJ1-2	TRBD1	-	TGTGCCAGCAGAGGGACAGGGGCTAACTATGGCTACACCTTC	CASRGTGANYGYTF
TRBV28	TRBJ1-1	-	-	TGTGCCAGGGACAGTGAAGCTTTCTTT	CARDSEAFF
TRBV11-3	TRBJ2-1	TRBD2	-	TGTGCCAGCAGCCCTAGCGGGGGCTACAATGAGCAGTTCTTC	CASSPSGGYNEQFF
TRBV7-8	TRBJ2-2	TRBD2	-	TGTGCCAGCAGCGCCGGGACTAGCGGCACCGGGGAGCTGTTTTTT	CASSAGTSGTGELFF
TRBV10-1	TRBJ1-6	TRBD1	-	TGCGCCAGCAGTAAAGGGGGCGGTAATTCACCCCTCCACTTT	CASSKGGGNSPLHF